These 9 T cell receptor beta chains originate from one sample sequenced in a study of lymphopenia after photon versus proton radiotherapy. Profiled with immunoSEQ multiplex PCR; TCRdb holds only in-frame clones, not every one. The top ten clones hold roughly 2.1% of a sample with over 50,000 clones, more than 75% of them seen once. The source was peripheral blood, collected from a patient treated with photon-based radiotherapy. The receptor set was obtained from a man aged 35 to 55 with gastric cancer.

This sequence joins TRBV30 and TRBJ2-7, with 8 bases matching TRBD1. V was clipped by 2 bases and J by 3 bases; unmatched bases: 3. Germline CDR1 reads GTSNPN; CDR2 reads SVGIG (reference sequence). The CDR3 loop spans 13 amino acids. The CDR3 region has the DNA TGTGCCTGGAGTCAGGGGGCGCGCTACGAGCAGTACTTC. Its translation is CAWSQGARYEQYF.

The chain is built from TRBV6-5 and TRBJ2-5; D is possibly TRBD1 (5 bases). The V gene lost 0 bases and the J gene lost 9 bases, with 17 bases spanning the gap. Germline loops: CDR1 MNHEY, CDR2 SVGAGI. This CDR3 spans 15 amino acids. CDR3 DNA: TGTGCCAGCAGTTACTCGCGGCGGAGTTTAGGGGCCCAGTACTTC. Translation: CASSYSRRSLGAQYF.

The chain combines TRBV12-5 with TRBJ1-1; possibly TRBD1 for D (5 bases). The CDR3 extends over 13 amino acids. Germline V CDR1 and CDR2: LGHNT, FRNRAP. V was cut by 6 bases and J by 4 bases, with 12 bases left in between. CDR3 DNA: TGTGCTAGTGGCCAGGGATCGAGCACTGAAGCTTTCTTT. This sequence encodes CASGQGSSTEAFF.

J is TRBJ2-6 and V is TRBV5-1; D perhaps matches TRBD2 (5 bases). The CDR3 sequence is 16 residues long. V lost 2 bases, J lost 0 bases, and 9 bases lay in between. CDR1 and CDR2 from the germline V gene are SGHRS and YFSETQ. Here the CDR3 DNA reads TGCGCCAGCAGCTTCGTAGGGAGCTCTGGGGCCAACGTCCTGACTTTC. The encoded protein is CASSFVGSSGANVLTF.

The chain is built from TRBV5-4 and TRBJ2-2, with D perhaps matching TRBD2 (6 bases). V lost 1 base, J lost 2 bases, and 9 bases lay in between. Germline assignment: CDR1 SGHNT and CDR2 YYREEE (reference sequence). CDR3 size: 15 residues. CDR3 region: CASSLPGLNTGELFF. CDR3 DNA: TGTGCCAGCAGCTTGCCGGGACTTAACACCGGGGAGCTGTTTTTT.

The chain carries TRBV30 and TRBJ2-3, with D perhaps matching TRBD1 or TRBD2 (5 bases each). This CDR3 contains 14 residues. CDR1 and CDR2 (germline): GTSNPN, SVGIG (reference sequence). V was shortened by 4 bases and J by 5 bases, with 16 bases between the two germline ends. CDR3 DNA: TGTGCCTGGATTCCTAGGGGACCTGGAGATACGCAGTATTTT. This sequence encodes CAWIPRGPGDTQYF.

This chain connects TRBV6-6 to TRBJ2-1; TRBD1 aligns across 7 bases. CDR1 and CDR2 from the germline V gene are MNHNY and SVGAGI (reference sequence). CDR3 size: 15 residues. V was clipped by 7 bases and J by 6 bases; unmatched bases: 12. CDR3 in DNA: TGTGCCAGCACCAGGACAGAGGGGGCCTTCAATGAGCAGTTCTTC. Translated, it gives CASTRTEGAFNEQFF.

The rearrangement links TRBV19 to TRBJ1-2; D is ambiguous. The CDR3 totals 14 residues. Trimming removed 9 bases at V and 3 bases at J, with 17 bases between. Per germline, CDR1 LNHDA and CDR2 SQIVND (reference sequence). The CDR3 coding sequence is TGTGCCAGCCGGTGGCCATTAGGCGACTATGGCTACACCTTC. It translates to CASRWPLGDYGYTF.

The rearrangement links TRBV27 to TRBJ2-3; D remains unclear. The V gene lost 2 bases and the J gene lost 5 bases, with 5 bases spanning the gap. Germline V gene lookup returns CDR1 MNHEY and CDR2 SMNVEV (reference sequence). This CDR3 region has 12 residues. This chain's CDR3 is CASSLLVDTQYF. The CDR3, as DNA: TGTGCCAGCAGTTTACTCGTAGATACGCAGTATTTT.